The TCR beta chain under discussion was sequenced for a study of T cell repertoires in cytomegalovirus infection. CDR1 is SGHTA, CDR2 FQGNSA, per germline. The CDR3 is 18 amino acids. Trimming cost V 1 base and J 4 bases, with 20 bases left between them. TCRdb reprocessed the reads with MiXCR, giving one entry per CDR3 protein. The table includes roughly 280,000 distinct CDR3 sequences, approximately 22% detected once. This clonotype was observed a few times. Its antigen is currently unknown. The sample was cultured PBMCs, taken from culture after CMV antigen stimulation. The TCR originated in a human donor in good health (CMV status not recorded). Some clones in this sample may be carry-over from other donors' samples. The V gene is TRBV7-2, the J gene TRBJ2-1, with unresolved D. CDR3 residues: CASSLVPQQSSQYNEQFF. The DNA of the CDR3 is TGTGCCAGCAGCTTAGTCCCCCAGCAATCCTCTCAGTACAATGAGCAGTTCTTC.